These 25 T cell receptor beta chains share one sample of origin, sequenced in a study of OX40 agonist ivuxolimab in advanced cancers. Libraries were prepared through the immunoSEQ multiplex PCR assay. TCRdb took this table from immuneACCESS and kept in-frame rearrangements with V and J called. Such tables lack part of the clones; where checked against another copy, unresolved V genes explain under half of the gap, and the rest is unexplained. For this sample the table gives about 73,000 clones, of which roughly 86% were detected only once. 0.55% to 0.7% of the sample goes to the ten largest clones. The sample here was CD4+ or CD8+ T cells sorted from blood, taken in a trial of the OX40 agonist ivuxolimab. These receptors all stem from an adult with an advanced solid tumor such as melanoma, head and neck, liver or kidney cancer.

The chain recombines TRBV28 with TRBJ2-1, with unresolved D. The CDR3 totals 12 residues. Trimming took 5 bases from V and 10 from J, leaving 12 bases between them. Germline V gene sequence: CDR1 MDHEN, CDR2 SYDVKM. In DNA, the CDR3 is TGTGCCAGCAGTCCGCCCTCTGAGGAGCAGTTCTTC. This gives the protein CASSPPSEEQFF.

This sequence joins TRBV5-1 and TRBJ2-3; D is possibly TRBD1 (6 bases). The CDR3 covers 15 residues. Germline V gene sequence: CDR1 SGHRS, CDR2 YFSETQ. Trimming left V 1 base short and J 3 bases short, with 12 bases between. DNA for the CDR3: TGCGCCAGCAGCTTGCAGGGGATGGAGACAGATACGCAGTATTTT. It is translated as CASSLQGMETDTQYF. Supplemented by reference TRBV5-1 and TRBJ2-3, the full variable domain reads KAGVTQTPRYLIKTRGQQVTLSCSPISGHRSVSWYQQTPGQGLQFLFEYFSETQRNKGNFPGRFSGRQFSNSRSEMNVSTLELGDSALYLCASSLQGMETDTQYFGPGTRLTVL.

V is TRBV19 and J is TRBJ2-1; 10 nucleotides match TRBD2. CDR1 and CDR2 (germline): LNHDA, SQIVND (reference sequence). The CDR3 consists of 16 residues. Unmatched junction bases numbered 3, after V lost 4 bases and J lost 0 bases. CDR3 region: CASSTSGGSSYNEQFF. As DNA, the CDR3 is TGTGCCAGTAGTACTAGCGGGGGCAGCTCCTACAATGAGCAGTTCTTC.

The table lists this clone with a count of one. The rearrangement links TRBV6-1 to TRBJ1-1; 10 positions match TRBD1. This CDR3 is 15 amino acids long. The germline V gene has CDR1 MNHNS and CDR2 SASEGT. The V segment lost 0 bases and the J segment 11 bases; nucleotides outside the gene matches: 9. As DNA, the CDR3 is TGTGCCAGCAGTGAAGCTGGGAGTGGGACAGGGGTGGCTTTCTTT. Its protein is CASSEAGSGTGVAFF.

The chain carries TRBV15 and TRBJ1-5; the match to TRBD1 covers 10 bases. After removal of 4 bases from V and 7 bases from J, the junction contained 4 bases not matched to a gene. CDR3 size: 14 residues. The germline CDR1 and CDR2 sequences are LNHNV and YYDKDF (reference sequence). The CDR3 region is CATSTDRGRQPQHF. The CDR3 DNA is TGTGCCACCAGCACGGACAGGGGGAGACAGCCCCAGCATTTT.

The chain links TRBV5-1 to TRBJ1-1, with 8 bases identical to TRBD1. Losses at the gene ends were 5 bases for V and 6 bases for J; bases not matched to a gene: 3. From germline, CDR1 is SGHRS and CDR2 YFSETQ. The CDR3 covers 12 residues. In DNA, the CDR3 is TGCGCCAGCAGTCCGACAGGGGCTGAAGCTTTCTTT. Protein: CASSPTGAEAFF.

The chain recombines TRBV10-1 with TRBJ1-3, with no clear D. V lost 10 bases and J 2 bases, leaving 6 bases between the germline ends. The CDR3 consists of 11 residues. The germline V gene has CDR1 WNHNN and CDR2 SYGVQD (reference sequence). The CDR3 nucleotides read TGCGCCAACCCAGCTGGAAACACCATATATTTT. Encoded protein: CANPAGNTIYF.

This chain connects TRBV7-2 to TRBJ2-2; D might be TRBD2 (6 bases). The CDR3 has 15 residues. Trimming shortened V by 7 bases and J by 0 bases, and 12 bases separated the two germline ends. Germline CDR1 and CDR2: SGHTA and FQGNSA. The CDR3 protein is CASNQEGSNTGELFF. The CDR3 DNA reads TGTGCCAGCAACCAGGAGGGCTCGAACACCGGGGAGCTGTTTTTT.

The chain is built from TRBV9 and TRBJ2-1; possibly TRBD2 for D (5 bases). CDR3 size: 17 residues. CDR1 is SGDLS and CDR2 is YYNGEE in the germline V gene. V was trimmed by 0 bases and J by 0 bases, leaving 13 bases between them. CDR3 sequence: CASSVAAAASSYNEQFF. The CDR3 region has the DNA TGTGCCAGCAGCGTAGCGGCAGCGGCGAGCTCCTACAATGAGCAGTTCTTC.

The chain is built from TRBV28 and TRBJ1-5; D is possibly TRBD1 (5 bases). The V end was cut by 5 bases, the J end by 6 bases, with 17 bases between. CDR3 length: 15 residues. From germline, CDR1 is MDHEN and CDR2 SYDVKM. The CDR3 here is CASSPTRGVSQPQHF. The CDR3 DNA reads as TGTGCCAGCAGTCCGACCCGGGGGGTCAGTCAGCCCCAGCATTTT. Full variable domain (outside the CDR3, taken from reference TRBV28 and TRBJ1-5): DVKVTQSSRYLVKRTGEKVFLECVQDMDHENMFWYRQDPGLGLRLIYFSYDVKMKEKGDIPEGYSVSREKKERFSLILESASTNQTSMYLCASSPTRGVSQPQHFGDGTRLSIL.

J is TRBJ1-5 and V is TRBV27; no definite D call. The CDR3 length is 13 residues. Per the germline V gene, CDR1 is MNHEY and CDR2 is SMNVEV (reference sequence). Trimming shortened V by 5 bases and J by 6 bases, and 11 bases separated the two germline ends. The CDR3: CASSVIPGQPQHF. In nucleotides, the CDR3 is TGTGCCAGCAGTGTAATCCCTGGTCAGCCCCAGCATTTT.

This clone was counted once. This CDR3 reads CASSLDPLYTIYF. The CDR3 region has the DNA TGCGCCAGCAGCTTGGATCCGCTCTACACCATATATTTT. The chain has TRBV5-1 and TRBJ1-3; the D is unclear. With 0 bases removed from V and 8 bases from J, the gap between germline ends came to 9 bases. Per the germline V gene, CDR1 is SGHRS and CDR2 is YFSETQ. CDR3 size: 13 residues.

The rearrangement links TRBV15 to TRBJ2-5; 7 bases fit TRBD2. V lost 1 base, J lost 2 bases, and 7 bases stayed unmatched. The CDR3 contains 16 residues. Germline assignment: CDR1 LNHNV and CDR2 YYDKDF (reference sequence). CDR3 coding DNA: TGTGCCACCAGCAGAGTGTTAGGACTAGGGCAAGAGACCCAGTACTTC. Translation: CATSRVLGLGQETQYF.

This chain joins TRBV6-5 and TRBJ2-7, with a possible D match to TRBD2 (6 bases). The V end lost 6 bases, the J end lost 1 base, and 13 bases lay between the germline ends. Germline CDR1 and CDR2: MNHEY and SVGAGI. The CDR3 spans 14 residues. Here the CDR3 reads CASRRDRTSYEQYF. The CDR3 bases are TGTGCCAGCAGGCGGGACCGCACTTCCTACGAGCAGTACTTC.

The chain employs TRBV28 and TRBJ2-1; 14 nucleotides match TRBD2. Germline trimming cut 2 bases from V and 4 bases from J; bases unmatched to any gene: 7. The CDR3 length is 18 residues. Per germline, CDR1 MDHEN and CDR2 SYDVKM. In DNA, the CDR3 is TGTGCCAGCAGTTTAGGGACTAGCGGGGGATCCCTTTACAATGAGCAGTTCTTC. Protein sequence: CASSLGTSGGSLYNEQFF.

CDR3 sequence: CASSISHDRKGQPQHF. In DNA form, the CDR3 reads TGTGCCAGTAGTATTTCCCATGACAGGAAAGGCCAGCCCCAGCATTTT. This chain uses TRBV19 with TRBJ1-5, with a possible D match to TRBD1 (6 bases). Per germline, CDR1 LNHDA and CDR2 SQIVND (reference sequence). V shed 3 bases and J shed 7 bases, with 19 bases lying between them. The CDR3 has 16 residues.

This clone was recorded once. The J gene is TRBJ2-7, the V gene TRBV11-1, with TRBD1 as a possible D gene (6 bases). Trimming shortened V by 5 bases and J by 6 bases, and 26 bases separated the two germline ends. This CDR3 contains 17 residues. CDR1 SGHAT and CDR2 FQDESV come from the germline V gene (reference sequence). The CDR3 bases are TGTGCCAGCAGCCGCCCGCTGGAGAGGGGGAGATCTGGCGAGCAGTACTTC. Its translation is CASSRPLERGRSGEQYF.

V gene TRBV6-5 combines with J gene TRBJ1-3; weak D call: TRBD1 (5 bases). Trimming took 5 bases from V and 4 from J, leaving 15 bases between them. The CDR3 runs 15 residues. Germline CDR1 and CDR2: MNHEY and SVGAGI. CDR3 sequence (DNA): TGTGCCAGCAGTGCCTACTCAGGGAAAGGAAACACCATATATTTT. Its translation is CASSAYSGKGNTIYF.

This chain joins TRBV10-2 and TRBJ1-3, with 7 nucleotides matching TRBD1. The CDR3 sequence is 16 residues long. With 7 bases clipped from V and 0 bases from J, the junction kept 9 bases outside the gene matches. The germline gives CDR1 WSHSY, CDR2 SAAADI. The CDR3 nucleotides are TGCGCCAGCATGGAAGACAGGGTTTTCTCTGGAAACACCATATATTTT. Translation gives CASMEDRVFSGNTIYF.

The rearrangement joins TRBV28 to TRBJ2-7; D is unclear. CDR1 and CDR2 from the germline V gene are MDHEN and SYDVKM. The CDR3 is made up of 16 amino acids. V was pared by 4 bases and J by 0 bases, with 16 bases between. Here the CDR3 DNA reads TGTGCCAGCAGTTCTCCTTATTCGGTGAGCTCCTACGAGCAGTACTTC. Translated, it gives CASSSPYSVSSYEQYF.

To note about this clone: This same CDR3 is encoded by further DNA sequences in the sample. This chain connects TRBV6-5 to TRBJ2-7; D gene ambiguous. Germline assignment: CDR1 MNHEY and CDR2 SVGAGI. V dropped 2 bases and J dropped 5 bases, with 16 bases sitting between them. The CDR3 spans 15 residues. Written as DNA, the CDR3 is TGTGCCAGCAGTTACGCACGCCTGGTCCCCAACGAGCAGTACTTC. Translated: CASSYARLVPNEQYF.

The chain couples TRBV13 to TRBJ1-2; 9 bases fit TRBD1. The CDR3 has 17 residues. J gave up 4 bases and V 2 bases, and 11 bases lay outside the gene matches. CDR1 is PRHDT and CDR2 is FYEKMQ in the germline V gene (reference sequence). The CDR3 region has the DNA TGTGCCAGCAGCTTAAACCGGGGACAGGGCCGTTCCTATGGCTACACCTTC. Translation: CASSLNRGQGRSYGYTF.

This chain links TRBV5-1 with TRBJ2-5; TRBD2 might be the D (7 bases). Germline CDR1 is SGHRS and CDR2 is YFSETQ. This CDR3 is built from 16 residues. The V end lost 4 bases, the J end lost 4 bases, and 20 bases lay between the germline ends. The CDR3 loop reads CASSAGATGFGETQYF. Written as DNA, the CDR3 is TGCGCCAGCAGCGCGGGGGCAACAGGGTTTGGAGAGACCCAGTACTTC.

The CDR3 sequence: CASSLAGTLAGDEQFF. The CDR3 DNA is TGCGCCAGCAGCTTGGCAGGAACCTTAGCGGGAGATGAGCAGTTCTTC. V is TRBV5-1 and J is TRBJ2-1, with 9 positions matching TRBD2. The CDR3 contains 16 residues. Per germline, CDR1 SGHRS and CDR2 YFSETQ. J was trimmed by 8 bases and V by 0 bases; bases with no gene match: 9.

In this sample, this clone turned up a few times. This sequence joins TRBV28 and TRBJ1-5, with 8 bases lining up with TRBD1. This CDR3 contains 16 residues. V dropped 5 bases and J dropped 4; count of bases not matched to a gene: 10. Germline CDR1 is MDHEN and CDR2 is SYDVKM. This CDR3 is CASSPTGQGENQPQHF. CDR3 DNA sequence: TGTGCCAGCAGTCCGACCGGACAGGGCGAGAATCAGCCCCAGCATTTT. Supplemented by reference TRBV28 and TRBJ1-5, the full variable domain reads DVKVTQSSRYLVKRTGEKVFLECVQDMDHENMFWYRQDPGLGLRLIYFSYDVKMKEKGDIPEGYSVSREKKERFSLILESASTNQTSMYLCASSPTGQGENQPQHFGDGTRLSIL.